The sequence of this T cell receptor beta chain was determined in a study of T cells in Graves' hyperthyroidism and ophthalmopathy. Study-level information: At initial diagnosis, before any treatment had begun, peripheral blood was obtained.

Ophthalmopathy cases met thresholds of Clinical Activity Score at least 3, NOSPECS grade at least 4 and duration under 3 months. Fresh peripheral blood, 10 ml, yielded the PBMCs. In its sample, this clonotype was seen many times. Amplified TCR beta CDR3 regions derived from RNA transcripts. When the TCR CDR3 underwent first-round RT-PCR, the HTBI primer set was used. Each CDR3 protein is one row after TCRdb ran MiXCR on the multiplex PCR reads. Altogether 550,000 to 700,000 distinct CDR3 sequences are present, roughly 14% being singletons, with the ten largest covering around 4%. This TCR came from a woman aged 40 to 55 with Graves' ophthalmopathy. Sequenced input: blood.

The DNA for the CDR3 is TGTGCCAGCAGTACATACAGGGGGTATTCTGAAGCTTTCTTT. Residues: CASSTYRGYSEAFF. The chain uses TRBV6-1 and TRBJ1-1; TRBD1 matches 8 bases. This CDR3 has 14 residues. V lost 5 bases and J lost 6; bases outside the gene matches: 8. CDR1 and CDR2 from the germline V gene are MNHNS and SASEGT.